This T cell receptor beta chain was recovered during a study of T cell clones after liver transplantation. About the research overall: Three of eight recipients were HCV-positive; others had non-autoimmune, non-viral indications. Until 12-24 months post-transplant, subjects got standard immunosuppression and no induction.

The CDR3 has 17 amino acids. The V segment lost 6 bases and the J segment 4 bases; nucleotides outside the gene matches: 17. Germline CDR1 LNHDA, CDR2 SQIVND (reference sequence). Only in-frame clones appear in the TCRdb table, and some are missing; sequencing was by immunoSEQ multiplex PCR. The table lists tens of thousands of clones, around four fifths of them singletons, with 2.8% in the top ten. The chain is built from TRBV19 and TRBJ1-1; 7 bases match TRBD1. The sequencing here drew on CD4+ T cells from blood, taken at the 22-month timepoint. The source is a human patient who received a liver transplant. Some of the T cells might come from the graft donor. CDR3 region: CASSPTGRNPLSTEAFF. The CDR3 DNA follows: TGTGCCAGTAGCCCGACAGGGAGAAATCCCTTGAGCACTGAAGCTTTCTTT.